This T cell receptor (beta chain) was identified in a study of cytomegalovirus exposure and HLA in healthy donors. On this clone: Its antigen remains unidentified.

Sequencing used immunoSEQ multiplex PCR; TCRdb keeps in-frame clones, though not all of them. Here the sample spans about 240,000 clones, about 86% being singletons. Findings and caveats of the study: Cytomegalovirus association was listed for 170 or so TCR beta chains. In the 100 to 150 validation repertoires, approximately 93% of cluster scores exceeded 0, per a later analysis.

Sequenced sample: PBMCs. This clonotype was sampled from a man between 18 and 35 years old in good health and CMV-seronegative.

The CDR3 region is CATSRDRGAYGYTF. CDR3 DNA sequence: TGTGCCACTTCCAGGGACAGGGGCGCCTATGGCTACACCTTC. V gene TRBV27 combines with J gene TRBJ1-2; 10 positions agree with TRBD1. In germline, CDR1 is MNHEY, CDR2 SMNVEV (reference sequence). J gave up 4 bases and V 10 bases, and 9 bases lay outside the gene matches. The length of the CDR3 is 14 residues.